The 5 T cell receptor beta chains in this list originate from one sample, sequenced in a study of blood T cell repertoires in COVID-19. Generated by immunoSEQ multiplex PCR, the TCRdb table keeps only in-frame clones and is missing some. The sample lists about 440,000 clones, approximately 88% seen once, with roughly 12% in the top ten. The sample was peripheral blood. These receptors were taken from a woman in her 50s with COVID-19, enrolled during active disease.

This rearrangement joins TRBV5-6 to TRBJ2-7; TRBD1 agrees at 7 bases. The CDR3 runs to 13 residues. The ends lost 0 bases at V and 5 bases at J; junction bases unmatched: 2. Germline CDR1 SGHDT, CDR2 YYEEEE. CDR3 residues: CASSLDRGHEQYF. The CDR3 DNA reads TGTGCCAGCAGCTTGGACAGGGGTCACGAGCAGTACTTC.

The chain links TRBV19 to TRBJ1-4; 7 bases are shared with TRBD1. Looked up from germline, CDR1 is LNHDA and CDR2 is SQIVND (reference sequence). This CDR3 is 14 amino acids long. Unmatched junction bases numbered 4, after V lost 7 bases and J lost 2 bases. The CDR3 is CASTLQGTNEKLFF. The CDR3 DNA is TGTGCCAGTACCCTACAGGGGACTAATGAAAAACTGTTTTTT.

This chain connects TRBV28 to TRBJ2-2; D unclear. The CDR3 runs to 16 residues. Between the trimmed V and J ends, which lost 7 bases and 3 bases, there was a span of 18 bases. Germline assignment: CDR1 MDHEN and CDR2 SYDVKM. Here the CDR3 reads CASTQKGRSYTGELFF. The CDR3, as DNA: TGTGCCAGCACCCAAAAAGGCAGGTCCTACACCGGGGAGCTGTTTTTT.

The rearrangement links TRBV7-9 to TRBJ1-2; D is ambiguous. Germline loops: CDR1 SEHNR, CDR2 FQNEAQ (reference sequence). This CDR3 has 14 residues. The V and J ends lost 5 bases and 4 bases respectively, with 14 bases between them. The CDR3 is CASSPTETSYGYTF. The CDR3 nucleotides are TGTGCCAGCAGCCCCACCGAGACAAGCTATGGCTACACCTTC. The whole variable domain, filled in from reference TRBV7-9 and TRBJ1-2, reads DTGVSQNPRHKITKRGQNVTFRCDPISEHNRLYWYRQTLGQGPEFLTYFQNEAQLEKSRLLSDRFSAERPKGSFSTLEIQRTEQGDSAMYLCASSPTETSYGYTFGSGTRLTVV.

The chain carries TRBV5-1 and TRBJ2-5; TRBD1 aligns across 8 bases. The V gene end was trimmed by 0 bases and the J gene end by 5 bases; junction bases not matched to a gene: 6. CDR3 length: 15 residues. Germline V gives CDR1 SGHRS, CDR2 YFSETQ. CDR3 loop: CASSLALDRAETQYF. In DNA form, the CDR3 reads TGCGCCAGCAGCTTGGCCCTGGACAGGGCGGAGACCCAGTACTTC.